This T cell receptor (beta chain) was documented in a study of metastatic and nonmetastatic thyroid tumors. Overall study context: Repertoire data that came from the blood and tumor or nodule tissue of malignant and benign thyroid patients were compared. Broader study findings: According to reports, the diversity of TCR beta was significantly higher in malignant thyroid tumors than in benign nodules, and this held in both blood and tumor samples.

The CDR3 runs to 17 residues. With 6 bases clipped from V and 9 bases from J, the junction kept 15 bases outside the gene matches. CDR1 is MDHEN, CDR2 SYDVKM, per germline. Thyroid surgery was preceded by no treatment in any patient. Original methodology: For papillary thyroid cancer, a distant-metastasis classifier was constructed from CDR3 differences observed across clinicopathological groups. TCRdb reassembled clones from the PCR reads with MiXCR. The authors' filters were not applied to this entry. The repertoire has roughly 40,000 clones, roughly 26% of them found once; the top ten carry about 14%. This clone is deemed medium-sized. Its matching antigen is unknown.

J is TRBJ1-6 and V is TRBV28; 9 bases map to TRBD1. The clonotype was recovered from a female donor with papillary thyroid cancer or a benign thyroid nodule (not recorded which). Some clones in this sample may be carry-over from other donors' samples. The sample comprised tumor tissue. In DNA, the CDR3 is TGTGCCAGCAGCCCGCACAGGGGGCGCGACTTGGGTTCACCCCTCCACTTT. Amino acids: CASSPHRGRDLGSPLHF.